The next 25 T cell receptor beta chains were all read from a single sample in a study of T-cell reconstitution after alpha-beta-depleted transplantation in children. TCRbeta library preparation incorporated unique molecular identifiers. TCRdb ran MiXCR on the PCR reads and lists one entry per CDR3 protein. There are about 350,000 distinct CDR3 sequences in the sample; around 15% occur only once, and about 41% lies in the top ten. Source: PBMCs, mostly from graft donor cells, taken 360 days after TCRalphabeta/CD19-depleted stem cell transplant. All receptors come from a male patient between 2 and 10 years old who had a stem cell transplant for acute lymphoblastic leukemia, so the T cells may come from the graft donor.

The J gene is TRBJ2-1, the V gene TRBV24-1, with D perhaps TRBD2 (5 bases). CDR3 length: 14 amino acids. Trimming left V 3 bases short and J 8 bases short, with 13 bases between. The V gene's germline CDR1 is KGHDR and CDR2 SFDVKD. The CDR3 bases are TGTGCCACCAGTGATCGTGGGGAGAAGGATGAGCAGTTCTTC. It translates to CATSDRGEKDEQFF.

This clonotype was counted at least ten times. V and J are TRBV28 and TRBJ2-1, with 8 bases matching TRBD2. V gave up 7 bases and J gave up 6 bases; unmatched junction bases: 14. The length of the CDR3 is 16 residues. Germline CDR1 and CDR2: MDHEN and SYDVKM. The CDR3 bases are TGTGCCAGCACCCCGCTCCGCGGGACTAGATTCAATGAGCAGTTCTTC. Its protein product is CASTPLRGTRFNEQFF. The full variable domain, with the rest looked up from reference TRBV28 and TRBJ2-1, is DVKVTQSSRYLVKRTGEKVFLECVQDMDHENMFWYRQDPGLGLRLIYFSYDVKMKEKGDIPEGYSVSREKKERFSLILESASTNQTSMYLCASTPLRGTRFNEQFFGPGTRLTVL.

V is TRBV12-3 or TRBV12-4 and J is TRBJ2-5; maybe TRBD1 (5 bases). The CDR3 loop spans 16 amino acids. Trimming removed 5 bases at V and 2 bases at J, with 18 bases between. CDR3 nucleotide sequence: TGTGCCAGCAGTGGCGCCCCCGGACACAGTCAAGAGACCCAGTACTTC. This gives the protein CASSGAPGHSQETQYF.

This chain uses TRBV7-2 with TRBJ2-3; D call uncertain. The V end was cut by 1 base, the J end by 1 base, with 9 bases between. CDR1 SGHTA and CDR2 FQGNSA come from the germline V gene. There are 15 residues in the CDR3. The CDR3 DNA is TGTGCCAGCAGCTTAGTTGGCATACGCACAGATACGCAGTATTTT. Translating it yields CASSLVGIRTDTQYF.

V is TRBV21-1 and J is TRBJ2-1; the listed D gene, TRBD1, was not tested against the DNA. TRBV21-1 corresponds to a pseudogene. There are 21 residues in the CDR3. In DNA, the CDR3 is TGTGCCAGCAGCAAAGGAGGAGGGAGGGGGCTCTTTAAGGGGATACACAATGAGCAGTTCTTC. Its protein product is CASSKGGGRGLFKGIHNEQFF.

The chain joins TRBV30 to TRBJ2-7, with D perhaps TRBD2 (5 bases). The germline V gene has CDR1 GTSNPN and CDR2 SVGIG (reference sequence). The germline V and J ends were trimmed by 0 bases and 7 bases, with 10 bases remaining between them. This CDR3 spans 12 amino acids. The CDR3 coding sequence is TGTGCCTGGAGTGTATCCCGGGATGAGCAGTACTTC. Encoded protein: CAWSVSRDEQYF.

This clonotype turned up a few times. The J gene is TRBJ1-3, the V gene TRBV5-5, with D uncertain. The V gene's germline CDR1 is SGHKS and CDR2 YYEKEE (reference sequence). V was trimmed by 6 bases and J by 2 bases, leaving 15 bases between them. The length of the CDR3 is 15 residues. The CDR3 loop is CASTPDTFTGNTIYF. In nucleotides, the CDR3 is TGTGCCAGCACCCCGGATACGTTTACTGGAAACACCATATATTTT.

This clonotype showed up just a few times. This chain joins TRBV7-2 and TRBJ2-3; no firm D call. Trimming took off 1 base at V and 2 bases at J, with 7 bases between the two ends. The CDR3 length is 14 residues. Germline CDR1 reads SGHTA; CDR2 reads FQGNSA. The CDR3 loop reads CASSLELHTDTQYF. The DNA of the CDR3 is TGTGCCAGCAGCTTAGAACTGCACACAGATACGCAGTATTTT.

V gene TRBV27 combines with J gene TRBJ2-7, with D possibly TRBD1 on 6 matching bases. This CDR3 comprises 13 residues. Trimming shortened V by 5 bases and J by 2 bases, and 10 bases separated the two germline ends. CDR1 and CDR2 from the germline V gene are MNHEY and SMNVEV (reference sequence). CDR3 nucleotide sequence: TGTGCCAGCAGTACAGGGTTCCCCTACGAGCAGTACTTC. It codes for CASSTGFPYEQYF.

Only a few counts were recorded for this clonotype. The chain joins TRBV20-1 to TRBJ2-2; 9 bases align to TRBD1. Germline V CDR1 and CDR2: DFQATT, SNEGSKA (reference sequence). The V and J ends lost 0 bases and 2 bases, in that order; junction bases with no gene match: 13. This CDR3 is built from 19 residues. The CDR3 DNA follows: TGCAGTGCTAGAGATAGGAGGGAAACAGGGGGCCTAAACACCGGGGAGCTGTTTTTT. Translating it yields CSARDRRETGGLNTGELFF.

The chain is built from TRBV4-3 and TRBJ2-5; the D gene is possibly TRBD2 (5 bases). The CDR3 is made up of 17 amino acids. Germline CDR1 reads LGHNA; CDR2 reads YSLEER. Trimming left V 0 bases short and J 3 bases short, with 17 bases between. CDR3 nucleotide sequence: TGCGCCAGCAGCCAAGAGTGGGCCGGTCCGGAGGAAGAGACCCAGTACTTC. Protein sequence: CASSQEWAGPEEETQYF.

This chain joins TRBV7-2 and TRBJ2-1, with D unresolved. Germline loops: CDR1 SGHTA, CDR2 FQGNSA. The germline V and J ends were trimmed by 1 base and 4 bases, with 17 bases remaining between them. The CDR3 is made up of 17 amino acids. The CDR3 DNA is TGTGCCAGCAGCTTAGTCGGCCCCCTCGCAGCTTACAATGAGCAGTTCTTC. This codes for CASSLVGPLAAYNEQFF.

This clonotype was observed a handful of times. The chain uses TRBV4-1 and TRBJ1-1; D remains unclear. V shed 4 bases and J shed 4 bases, with 16 bases lying between them. Germline CDR1 and CDR2: MGHRA and YSYEKL. The CDR3 length is 15 residues. The CDR3 protein is CASSLRARLGTEAFF. Written as DNA, the CDR3 is TGCGCCAGCAGCCTACGAGCGCGACTGGGCACTGAAGCTTTCTTT.

The rearrangement links TRBV12-3 or TRBV12-4 to TRBJ2-7; a possible D gene is TRBD1 (6 bases). The CDR3 covers 15 residues. Trimming left V 0 bases short and J 6 bases short, with 15 bases between. The CDR3 region has the DNA TGTGCCAGCAGTTTAGCGCGCAGGGCCAGGGGCGAGCAGTACTTC. Protein sequence: CASSLARRARGEQYF.

The CDR3 loop is CSVESNSYNEQFF. DNA for the CDR3: TGCAGCGTTGAATCTAACTCGTACAATGAGCAGTTCTTC. This chain joins TRBV29-1 and TRBJ2-1; D gene uncertain. Germline lookup yields CDR1 SQVTM and CDR2 ANQGSEA. V dropped 2 bases and J dropped 4 bases, with 9 bases sitting between them. CDR3 size: 13 residues.

There are a few counts of this clonotype. This chain connects TRBV28 to TRBJ2-5, with D possibly TRBD2 on 7 matching bases. The germline V gene encodes CDR1 MDHEN and CDR2 SYDVKM. V lost 7 bases to trimming and J lost 5 bases, with 17 bases between them. The CDR3 runs to 14 residues. CDR3 sequence: CASTLGGLGETQYF. The DNA of the CDR3 is TGTGCCAGCACCTTGGGGGGGCTGGGCGAGACCCAGTACTTC.

There are a few counts of this clonotype. The chain is built from TRBV12-3 or TRBV12-4 and TRBJ2-7; no clear D. V lost 4 bases, J lost 6 bases, and 4 bases lay in between. The CDR3 is 10 residues long. The CDR3 DNA reads as TGTGCCAGCAGTTACGGCGAGCAGTACTTC. Translated, it gives CASSYGEQYF.

This clonotype was seen at least ten times. The chain joins TRBV9 to TRBJ2-5; a weak D match, TRBD1 (6 bases). The CDR3 has 15 amino acids. Germline-derived CDR1 and CDR2 are SGDLS and YYNGEE. V was shortened by 0 bases and J by 0 bases, with 9 bases between the two germline ends. For the CDR3, the DNA is TGTGCCAGCAGCGTAGCCAGGGGTGACCAAGAGACCCAGTACTTC. This gives the protein CASSVARGDQETQYF.

In its sample, this clonotype was seen a few times. DNA for the CDR3: TGTGCCTGGACTCGGGACAGGCTCCAAGAGACCCAGTACTTC. Translation gives CAWTRDRLQETQYF. The chain carries TRBV30 and TRBJ2-5; 8 bases align to TRBD1. There are 14 residues in the CDR3. Losses at the gene ends were 4 bases for V and 1 base for J; bases not matched to a gene: 5. Germline V CDR1 and CDR2: GTSNPN, SVGIG (reference sequence).

The chain joins TRBV28 to TRBJ2-6; D not resolved. This CDR3 region has 16 residues. Germline loops: CDR1 MDHEN, CDR2 SYDVKM. Trimming took off 2 bases at V and 2 bases at J, with 10 bases between the two ends. The CDR3 nucleotides are TGTGCCAGCAGTTTAAGGGCAGGAACTGGGGCCAACGTCCTGACTTTC. Translating gives CASSLRAGTGANVLTF.

In this sample, this clonotype turned up a few times. The chain recombines TRBV30 with TRBJ2-1; D is ambiguous. Germline V gene data show CDR1 as GTSNPN and CDR2 as SVGIG (reference sequence). The CDR3 totals 12 residues. With 3 bases removed from V and 5 bases from J, the gap between germline ends came to 8 bases. The CDR3 is CAWSPLDNEQFF. Here the CDR3 DNA reads TGTGCCTGGAGCCCTCTGGACAATGAGCAGTTCTTC.

This clonotype was recorded a few times. The chain employs TRBV28 and TRBJ1-3; tentatively, D is TRBD1 (6 bases). This CDR3 is 18 amino acids long. The V and J ends lost 1 base and 2 bases respectively, with 18 bases between them. CDR1 is MDHEN, CDR2 SYDVKM, per germline. The CDR3 nucleotides are TGTGCCAGCAGTTTATTAGCCATACAGGGTAGGACTGGAAACACCATATATTTT. Its protein is CASSLLAIQGRTGNTIYF.

The J gene is TRBJ2-7, the V gene TRBV5-1, with 7 bases lining up with TRBD1. The germline gives CDR1 SGHRS, CDR2 YFSETQ. V lost 0 bases to trimming and J lost 0 bases; unmatched junction nucleotides: 12. CDR3 length equals 18 residues. The chain's CDR3 is CASSLAGTVTSHSYEQYF. In DNA form, the CDR3 reads TGCGCCAGCAGCTTGGCCGGGACAGTGACTTCTCACTCCTACGAGCAGTACTTC.

This clonotype was recorded at least ten times. The chain joins TRBV6-2 or TRBV6-3 to TRBJ1-1, with TRBD1 as a possible D gene (6 bases). Germline loops: CDR1 MNHEY, CDR2 SVGEGT. The ends were cut back, 6 bases at V and 6 bases at J, with 14 bases in the middle. The CDR3 loop spans 13 amino acids. The DNA of the CDR3 is TGTGCCAGCAGGTTGCAGGACAGCCCTGAAGCTTTCTTT. It is translated as CASRLQDSPEAFF.

This clonotype was observed a few times. As DNA, the CDR3 is TGTGCCATGGGGCAGGACTCCCTCGCCGGGGAGCTGTTTTTT. Encoded protein: CAMGQDSLAGELFF. V usage is TRBV10-3 and J usage is TRBJ2-2; D may match TRBD1 or TRBD2 (5 bases each). Looked up from germline, CDR1 is ENHRY and CDR2 is SYGVKD. Trimming left V 9 bases short and J 6 bases short, with 17 bases between. CDR3 length equals 14 residues.